A selection of T cell receptor beta chains follows, all from one sample in a study of T cells in Graves' hyperthyroidism and ophthalmopathy. One entry per CDR3 protein, called by TCRdb with MiXCR from the multiplex PCR reads. The table shows roughly 380,000 distinct CDR3 sequences, with 15% to 20% occurring only once. Sequencing was performed on blood. These receptor sequences come from a woman aged 40-49 years with Graves' ophthalmopathy. Each CDR3 is given with its conserved first and last residue. D genes are given only for firm matches. Only some rows state a clone size, as once, few, many or a class for expanded clones.

j_gene: TRBJ1-2; d_gene: TRBD1; abundance: many; len: 16; v_gene: TRBV6-5; CDR3nt: TGTGCCAGCAGTTACTCAGGGGACAGGGGTAACTATGGCTACACCTTC; CDR3aa: CASSYSGDRGNYGYTF
j_gene: TRBJ2-7; d_gene: .; abundance: .; len: 11; v_gene: TRBV19; CDR3nt: TGTGCCACTAGCGCGGCCTACGAGCAGTCCTTC; CDR3aa: CATSAAYEQSF
j_gene: TRBJ2-5; d_gene: TRBD2; abundance: many; len: 16; v_gene: TRBV29-1; CDR3nt: TGCAGCGTTGGGCTTGGGACTAGCGGCCCCCAAGAGACCCAGTACTTC; CDR3aa: CSVGLGTSGPQETQYF
j_gene: TRBJ1-2; d_gene: .; abundance: .; len: 16; v_gene: TRBV4-1; CDR3nt: TGCGCCAGCAGCCAAGCCCGGGCCCTGGGTGGCTTCGGCTACACCTTC; CDR3aa: CASSQARALGGFGYTF
j_gene: TRBJ1-1; d_gene: .; abundance: many; len: 16; v_gene: TRBV4-3; CDR3nt: TGCGCCAGCAGCCAAGATCCTTTTGCCGGGGGGGCTGAAGCTTTCTTT; CDR3aa: CASSQDPFAGGAEAFF
j_gene: TRBJ1-1; d_gene: .; abundance: .; len: 13; v_gene: TRBV30; CDR3nt: TGTGCCTGGGCTCAACAGGGTAGCACTGAAGCTTTCTTT; CDR3aa: CAWAQQGSTEAFF
j_gene: TRBJ1-1; d_gene: TRBD1; abundance: many; len: 15; v_gene: TRBV7-2; CDR3nt: TGTGCCAGCAGCATTCGACAGGGGACAAACACTGAAGCTTTCTTT; CDR3aa: CASSIRQGTNTEAFF
j_gene: TRBJ1-5; d_gene: TRBD1; abundance: once; len: 14; v_gene: TRBV30; CDR3nt: TGTGCCTGGAGTTTGGGGGACAGAAATCAGCCCCAGCATTTT; CDR3aa: CAWSLGDRNQPQHF
j_gene: TRBJ2-7; d_gene: TRBD1; abundance: many; len: 15; v_gene: TRBV28; CDR3nt: TGTGCCAGCAACCGACCGGGACAGTCCTCCTACGAGCAGTACTTC; CDR3aa: CASNRPGQSSYEQYF
j_gene: TRBJ1-1; d_gene: .; abundance: few; len: 14; v_gene: TRBV12-5; CDR3nt: TGTGCTAGTGGTATTGGGGGCATGAACACTGAAGCTTTCTTT; CDR3aa: CASGIGGMNTEAFF
j_gene: TRBJ1-5; d_gene: .; abundance: many; len: 17; v_gene: TRBV12-3/TRBV12-4; CDR3nt: TGTGCCAGCAGTCGGGACCAAAAGAGGTATAGCAATCAGCCCCAGCATTTT; CDR3aa: CASSRDQKRYSNQPQHF
j_gene: TRBJ2-7; d_gene: .; abundance: many; len: 14; v_gene: TRBV28; CDR3nt: TGTGCCAGCCGCCCCTCGGGGGAAGTCTACGAGCAGTACTTC; CDR3aa: CASRPSGEVYEQYF
j_gene: TRBJ1-5; d_gene: .; abundance: .; len: 15; v_gene: TRBV2; CDR3nt: TGTGCCAGCAGTGCAGTTTTAGGAGGGAATCAGCCCCAGCATTTT; CDR3aa: CASSAVLGGNQPQHF